The sequence of this T cell receptor (beta chain) was determined in a study of blood T cell repertoires in COVID-19. This CDR3 is 15 amino acids long. V was trimmed by 5 bases and J by 6 bases, leaving 19 bases between them. Germline lookup yields CDR1 LNHDA and CDR2 SQIVND (reference sequence). Here immunoSEQ multiplex PCR was the method, and the copy in TCRdb shows in-frame clones only, minus some. The sample has 150,000 to 190,000 clones; about 80% are singletons. The TCR comes from a man aged 45-65 years who had recovered from COVID-19. The rearrangement joins TRBV19 to TRBJ1-2, with D possibly being TRBD1 (6 bases). The sample was PBMCs or T cells enriched from blood (not recorded which). The CDR3 DNA reads TGTGCCAGTAGTCCTGGGGACATGAAGCCTAATGGCTACACCTTC. This sequence encodes CASSPGDMKPNGYTF. Together with reference TRBV19 and TRBJ1-2, the CDR3 gives the full variable domain: DGGITQSPKYLFRKEGQNVTLSCEQNLNHDAMYWYRQDPGQGLRLIYYSQIVNDFQKGDIAEGYSVSREKKESFPLTVTSAQKNPTAFYLCASSPGDMKPNGYTFGSGTRLTVV.